The 9 T cell receptor beta chains below come from one sample, sequenced in a study of cytomegalovirus exposure and HLA in healthy donors. The PCR used 60 Vbeta and 13 Jbeta primers. TCRdb's copy holds only in-frame clones and misses some; the assay was immunoSEQ multiplex PCR. This sample carries 130,000 to 150,000 clones, approximately 68% of them seen once, and the ten largest clones take almost 4.5%. Specimen: PBMCs. The receptors come from a man between 60 and 75 years old in good health and CMV-seronegative.

The CDR3, as DNA: TGTGCCTGGAGTACCGGGGTTTGGGATACGCAGTATTTT. As protein: CAWSTGVWDTQYF. This rearrangement joins TRBV30 to TRBJ2-3; possibly TRBD2 for D (5 bases). The V gene lost 2 bases and the J gene lost 6 bases, with 12 bases spanning the gap. The CDR3 consists of 13 residues. CDR1 GTSNPN and CDR2 SVGIG come from the germline V gene (reference sequence).

This clone was picked up a small number of times. The V gene is TRBV28, the J gene TRBJ1-1; 8 bases map to TRBD1. CDR3 length equals 14 residues. Trimming took 3 bases from V and 7 from J; bases not matched to a gene: 7. CDR1 is MDHEN and CDR2 is SYDVKM in the germline V gene. The CDR3 is CASSLSDRAVEAFF. The CDR3 nucleotides read TGTGCCAGCAGTTTGTCGGACAGGGCGGTTGAAGCTTTCTTT.

The rearrangement joins TRBV25-1 to TRBJ2-7; possible D gene TRBD2, 5 bases. In germline, CDR1 is MGHDK, CDR2 SYGVNS. CDR3 size: 14 residues. The V and J ends lost 2 bases and 1 base respectively, with 9 bases between them. The CDR3 is CASSEPWESYEQYF. Here the CDR3 DNA reads TGTGCCAGCAGTGAACCATGGGAGTCCTACGAGCAGTACTTC.

This clone was seen just once. V and J are TRBV6-1 and TRBJ1-5; a possible D gene is TRBD1 (6 bases). From germline, CDR1 is MNHNS and CDR2 SASEGT. Trimming took off 4 bases at V and 9 bases at J, with 16 bases between the two ends. The CDR3 loop spans 14 amino acids. The CDR3 DNA follows: TGTGCCAGCAGTGCTCTACAGGGACCAGGGCCCCAGCATTTT. Protein product: CASSALQGPGPQHF.

CDR3 sequence: CASSQGLAGGPNEQFF. CDR3 bases: TGTGCCAGCAGTCAGGGACTAGCGGGAGGGCCAAATGAGCAGTTCTTC. The chain carries TRBV27 and TRBJ2-1; 16 positions match TRBD2. J gave up 7 bases and V 5 bases, and 5 bases lay outside the gene matches. The germline V gene encodes CDR1 MNHEY and CDR2 SMNVEV (reference sequence). The CDR3 contains 16 residues.

This chain joins TRBV9 and TRBJ2-4; 9 bases agree with TRBD1. Germline V gene data show CDR1 as SGDLS and CDR2 as YYNGEE. The CDR3 totals 17 residues. V dropped 4 bases and J dropped 2; count of bases not matched to a gene: 10. For the CDR3, the DNA is TGTGCCAGCAGCCCCGGGACAGGGTTGGTCCCCAAAAACATTCAGTACTTC. Protein: CASSPGTGLVPKNIQYF.

This rearrangement joins TRBV7-2 to TRBJ2-5; 9 bases are shared with TRBD2. The germline V gene has CDR1 SGHTA and CDR2 FQGNSA. The CDR3 covers 16 residues. Unmatched junction bases numbered 8, after V lost 2 bases and J lost 4 bases. The DNA for the CDR3 is TGTGCCAGCAGCTTAAATGCGGGGGGGACTAGAGAGACCCAGTACTTC. Translated, it gives CASSLNAGGTRETQYF.

The chain recombines TRBV11-2 with TRBJ2-7; 7 bases fit TRBD1. Trimming removed 5 bases from V and 3 bases from J; junction bases left unmatched: 10. CDR3 length equals 15 residues. The germline V gene encodes CDR1 SGHAT and CDR2 FQNNGV. The CDR3, as DNA: TGTGCCAGCAGCCGGGACAGAGGGTCTTTCTACGAGCAGTACTTC. Its translation: CASSRDRGSFYEQYF.

The chain carries TRBV9 and TRBJ2-1; 7 bases are a match to TRBD2. CDR1 and CDR2 (germline): SGDLS, YYNGEE. V shed 0 bases, J shed 0 bases, and the junction held 6 bases outside the gene matches. The CDR3 has 17 residues. This CDR3 reads CASSVATGGSSYNEQFF. Written as DNA, the CDR3 is TGTGCCAGCAGCGTAGCTACAGGCGGGAGCTCCTACAATGAGCAGTTCTTC.